The T cell receptor beta chain described here comes from a study of cytomegalovirus exposure and HLA in healthy donors. Study-wide background: As an earlier analysis found, roughly 180 million T cells yielded 90 million to 140 million unique TCR beta sequences.

Study-wide findings and caveats: The analysis excluded some indistinguishable V segments, including TRBV6-2 and TRBV6-3. A later analysis linked fewer than 20,000 TCR beta sequences to HLA alleles at 0.05 false discovery rate.

V dropped 5 bases and J dropped 5 bases, with 16 bases sitting between them. CDR3 length equals 14 residues. The germline V gene encodes CDR1 SGHTA and CDR2 FQGNSA. PCR involved 60 Vbeta and 13 Jbeta primers. Only in-frame clones appear in the TCRdb table, and some are missing; sequencing was by immunoSEQ multiplex PCR. In total, the table holds 30,000 to 50,000 clones. Concerning this clone: Its antigen remains unknown.

The receptor was derived from a woman under 40 in good health and CMV-seropositive. The chain links TRBV7-2 to TRBJ2-7; tentatively, D is TRBD2 (7 bases). Specimen: PBMCs. The CDR3 reads CASSPMGGLDEQYF. In DNA form, the CDR3 reads TGTGCCAGCAGCCCCATGGGGGGGCTGGACGAGCAGTACTTC.